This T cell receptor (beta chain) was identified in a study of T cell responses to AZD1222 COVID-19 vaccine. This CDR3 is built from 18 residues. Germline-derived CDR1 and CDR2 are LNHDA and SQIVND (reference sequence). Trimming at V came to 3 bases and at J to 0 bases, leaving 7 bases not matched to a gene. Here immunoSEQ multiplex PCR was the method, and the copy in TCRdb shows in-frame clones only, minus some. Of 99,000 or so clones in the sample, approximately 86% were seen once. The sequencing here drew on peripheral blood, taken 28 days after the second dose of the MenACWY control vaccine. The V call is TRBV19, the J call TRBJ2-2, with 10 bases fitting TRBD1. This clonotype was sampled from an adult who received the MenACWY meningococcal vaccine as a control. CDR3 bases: TGTGCCAGTAGTATTGGCTGGACAGGGGGAGCGAACACCGGGGAGCTGTTTTTT. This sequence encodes CASSIGWTGGANTGELFF.